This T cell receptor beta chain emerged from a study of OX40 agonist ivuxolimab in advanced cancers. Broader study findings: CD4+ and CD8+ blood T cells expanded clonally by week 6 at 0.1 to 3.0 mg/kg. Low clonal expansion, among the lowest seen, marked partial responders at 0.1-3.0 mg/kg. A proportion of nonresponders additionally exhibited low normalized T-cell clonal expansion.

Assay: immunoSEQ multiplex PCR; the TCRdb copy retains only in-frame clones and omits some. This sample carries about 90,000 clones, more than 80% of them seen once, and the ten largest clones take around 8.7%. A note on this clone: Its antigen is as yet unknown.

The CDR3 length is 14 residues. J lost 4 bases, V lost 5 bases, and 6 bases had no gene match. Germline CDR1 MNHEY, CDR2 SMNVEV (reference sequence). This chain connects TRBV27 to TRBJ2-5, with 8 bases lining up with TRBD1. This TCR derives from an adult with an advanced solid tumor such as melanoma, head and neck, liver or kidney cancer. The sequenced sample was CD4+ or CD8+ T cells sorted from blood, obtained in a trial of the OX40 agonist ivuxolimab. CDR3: CASSLKTGGETQYF. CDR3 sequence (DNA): TGTGCCAGCAGTCTCAAAACAGGGGGAGAGACCCAGTACTTC.